These 3 T cell receptor beta chains share one sample of origin, sequenced in a study of lung T cells in sarcoidosis with Löfgren's syndrome (dated by TCRdb to the late 2010s). Sequenced using an Illumina MiSeq. The public sequencing data were trimmed at Q25 with fastp and processed into clonotypes with MiXCR by TCRdb, which kept only in-frame beta chains. Entries are consolidated by CDR3 protein sequence, retaining the most common genes and DNA. This sample holds some 21,000 distinct CDR3 sequences; roughly a fifth were observed only once. The ten top clones hold more than 0.7% of the sample. The sequencing input was CD4+ T cells from bronchoalveolar lavage. The origin of the receptors is a human donor with sarcoidosis (Löfgren's syndrome or another form), or a control subject (not recorded which).

This clonotype was picked up many times. In DNA form, the CDR3 reads TGTGCCAGCAGCTCCCGAGGTAGCGGGACCACAGATACGCAGTATTTT. Amino acids: CASSSRGSGTTDTQYF. The chain has TRBV11-3 and TRBJ2-3; 8 nucleotides match TRBD2. CDR1 is SGHNT and CDR2 is YENEEA in the germline V gene. Trimming cost V 4 bases and J 2 bases; bases outside gene matches: 8. This CDR3 region has 16 residues.

This clonotype has ten or more counts. This chain joins TRBV6-6 and TRBJ2-1; 10 nucleotides align to TRBD2. Germline V gives CDR1 MNHNY, CDR2 SVGAGI (reference sequence). This CDR3 comprises 15 residues. The V and J ends lost 2 bases and 12 bases, in that order; junction bases with no gene match: 10. CDR3 nucleotide sequence: TGTGCCAGCAGTTACAAAGCTAGCGGGAGCCAACGGCAGTTCTTC. Its protein is CASSYKASGSQRQFF.

V is TRBV10-3 and J is TRBJ2-5; D unresolved. Germline V gene sequence: CDR1 ENHRY, CDR2 SYGVKD. Trimming cost V 0 bases and J 5 bases, with 10 bases left between them. CDR3 length: 14 amino acids. The CDR3 region has the DNA TGTGCCATCAGTGAGTCCAGGCCTGGGGAGACCCAGTACTTC. This gives the protein CAISESRPGETQYF.